The 28 T cell receptor beta chains reported below all come from one sample, sequenced in a study of identical twins. TCRdb processed the 5' RACE reads anew with MiXCR; each CDR3 protein has one entry. In the table there are roughly 500,000 distinct CDR3 sequences, approximately 22% of which are singletons. This sample was shared with a second study, whose subject was T cells expressing NK-cell markers.

The sequencing sample was made of CD4+ T cells sorted from blood. The source of these receptors is a woman aged 18-30 years in good health.

The chain recombines TRBV5-1 with TRBJ2-5; D remains unclear. Germline-derived CDR1 and CDR2 are SGHRS and YFSETQ. V lost 4 bases, J lost 6 bases, and 7 bases lay in between. CDR3 size: 11 residues. The CDR3 bases are TGCGCCAGCAGCGTAGACCAGACCCAGTACTTC. It specifies CASSVDQTQYF.

This clonotype was detected only a few times. The genes are TRBV20-1 and TRBJ2-5; D not certain. Germline V CDR1 and CDR2: DFQATT, SNEGSKA (reference sequence). With 1 base removed from V and 8 bases from J, the gap between germline ends came to 17 bases. The CDR3 is made up of 14 amino acids. The CDR3: CSARVKRDLETQYF. CDR3 in DNA: TGCAGTGCTAGAGTTAAGCGAGACCTGGAAACCCAGTACTTC.

On this clonotype itself: At one of its ends the junction is not consistent with the germline gene, which may arise from a read error. The V gene is TRBV2, the J gene TRBJ2-2; 9 nucleotides align to TRBD2. The CDR3 is 19 residues long. Per germline, CDR1 SNHLY and CDR2 FYNNEI. Here the CDR3 reads CAISAYYRGLAANTGELFF. CDR3 nucleotides: TGTGCCATCAGTGCATATTATCGGGGACTAGCCGCGAACACCGGGGAGCTGTTTTTT.

Only a few counts were recorded for this clonotype. The J gene is TRBJ2-3, the V gene TRBV20-1; D may be TRBD2 (5 bases). Germline V gene data show CDR1 as DFQATT and CDR2 as SNEGSKA (reference sequence). The CDR3 has 15 amino acids. V was clipped by 3 bases and J by 3 bases, with 16 bases between them. CDR3: CSASRTPAVTDTQYF. The CDR3, as DNA: TGCAGTGCTAGCCGAACCCCAGCGGTAACAGATACGCAGTATTTT.

This chain joins TRBV6-6 and TRBJ2-4; D is unclear. CDR1 is MNHNY, CDR2 SVGAGI, per germline (reference sequence). V gave up 0 bases and J gave up 6 bases, with 6 bases separating them. CDR3 length equals 13 residues. The CDR3 DNA reads as TGTGCCAGCAGTTACTCGGGTGGAAACATTCAGTACTTC. This sequence encodes CASSYSGGNIQYF.

The rearrangement uses TRBV20-1 and TRBJ1-1; tentatively, D is TRBD1 (5 bases). With 5 bases removed from V and 3 bases from J, the gap between germline ends came to 10 bases. The germline V gene encodes CDR1 DFQATT and CDR2 SNEGSKA (reference sequence). The CDR3 sequence is 12 residues long. CDR3 coding DNA: TGCAGTGCTTGGAAAGGGGACACTGAAGCTTTCTTT. The encoded protein is CSAWKGDTEAFF.

This chain connects TRBV6-5 to TRBJ2-7; tentative D call: TRBD1 (6 bases). From germline, CDR1 is MNHEY and CDR2 SVGAGI. V was trimmed by 0 bases and J by 6 bases, leaving 12 bases between them. The CDR3 is 14 amino acids. The chain's CDR3 is CASSYSWQGSEQYF. The CDR3 DNA is TGTGCCAGCAGTTACTCTTGGCAGGGGAGCGAGCAGTACTTC.

This clonotype was counted only a few times. The gene calls are TRBV5-5 and TRBJ2-3, with 7 bases identical to TRBD1. Germline values: CDR1 SGHKS, CDR2 YYEKEE (reference sequence). This CDR3 comprises 14 residues. Trimming at V came to 4 bases and at J to 3 bases, leaving 5 bases not matched to a gene. CDR3 coding DNA: TGTGCCAGCAGCGGAACAGGGGTAACAGATACGCAGTATTTT. This codes for CASSGTGVTDTQYF.

At least ten counts were recorded for this clonotype. The chain has TRBV12-3 or TRBV12-4 and TRBJ2-5, with D maybe TRBD2 (5 bases). CDR3 size: 13 residues. Deletions cut 6 bases from V and 2 bases from J, with 10 bases between. CDR3: CASSRSGQETQYF. CDR3 in DNA: TGTGCCAGCAGCCGCTCGGGACAAGAGACCCAGTACTTC.

The chain is built from TRBV6-1 and TRBJ2-7; 14 bases agree with TRBD2. With 8 bases clipped from V and 5 bases from J, the junction kept 5 bases outside the gene matches. The germline V gene has CDR1 MNHNS and CDR2 SASEGT. The CDR3 is 14 amino acids. The CDR3 protein is CASGTSGRAHEQYF. The CDR3 nucleotides read TGTGCCAGCGGGACTAGCGGGAGAGCCCACGAGCAGTACTTC.

This chain connects TRBV9 to TRBJ2-5; 11 bases agree with TRBD1. Unmatched junction bases numbered 5, after V lost 2 bases and J lost 5 bases. Germline values: CDR1 SGDLS, CDR2 YYNGEE. The CDR3 runs to 15 residues. This CDR3 reads CASSVRDRGGETQYF. The CDR3 region has the DNA TGTGCCAGCAGCGTCCGGGACAGGGGGGGTGAGACCCAGTACTTC.

The chain has TRBV4-3 and TRBJ2-1; the D call may be TRBD1 or TRBD2 (5 bases each). CDR1 LGHNA and CDR2 YSLEER come from the germline V gene. The CDR3 has 15 amino acids. Trimming pared 4 bases from V and 6 bases from J, leaving 16 bases between. CDR3 sequence: CASSPGPNGANEQFF. In DNA form, the CDR3 reads TGCGCCAGCAGCCCCGGGCCCAACGGGGCCAATGAGCAGTTCTTC.

This clonotype was counted only a few times. V is TRBV12-3 or TRBV12-4 and J is TRBJ2-3; D remains unclear. This CDR3 has 14 amino acids. Deletions cut 3 bases from V and 2 bases from J, with 9 bases between. Written as DNA, the CDR3 is TGTGCCAGCAGTTTGAATAGGTACACAGATACGCAGTATTTT. Translating gives CASSLNRYTDTQYF.

The V gene is TRBV15, the J gene TRBJ2-3; unclear D gene. The V gene lost 5 bases and the J gene lost 0 bases, with 6 bases spanning the gap. The CDR3 sequence is 13 residues long. Germline V gives CDR1 LNHNV, CDR2 YYDKDF (reference sequence). The CDR3 DNA reads as TGTGCCACCAGCGGACCTAGCACAGATACGCAGTATTTT. Translated, it gives CATSGPSTDTQYF. The whole variable domain, filled in from reference TRBV15 and TRBJ2-3, reads DAMVIQNPRYQVTQFGKPVTLSCSQTLNHNVMYWYQQKSSQAPKLLFHYYDKDFNNEADTPDNFQSRRPNTSFCFLDIRSPGLGDTAMYLCATSGPSTDTQYFGPGTRLTVL.

This chain links TRBV20-1 with TRBJ2-5; D may be TRBD1 or TRBD2 (5 bases each). The CDR3 runs 15 residues. V was clipped by 3 bases and J by 5 bases, with 19 bases between them. Germline CDR1 and CDR2: DFQATT and SNEGSKA (reference sequence). The CDR3 loop is CSARAPGRPLETQYF. CDR3 nucleotides: TGCAGTGCTAGGGCGCCGGGACGACCATTGGAGACCCAGTACTTC.

This clonotype has more than one count but fewer than ten. V and J are TRBV12-3 or TRBV12-4 and TRBJ2-5; TRBD1 agrees at 7 bases. The CDR3 length is 15 residues. V shed 2 bases and J 5 bases; nucleotides not matched to a gene: 8. This chain's CDR3 is CASSLSDRVGETQYF. DNA for the CDR3: TGTGCCAGCAGTTTATCCGACAGGGTGGGGGAGACCCAGTACTTC.

This clonotype came up many times. The rearrangement joins TRBV12-3 or TRBV12-4 to TRBJ2-2, with a tentative D call TRBD1 (5 bases). The length of the CDR3 is 13 residues. V shed 4 bases and J shed 6 bases, with 9 bases lying between them. CDR3: CASSSRGAGELFF. As DNA, the CDR3 is TGTGCCAGCAGTTCAAGGGGTGCCGGGGAGCTGTTTTTT.

The chain joins TRBV11-2 to TRBJ2-7, with D perhaps TRBD1 (6 bases). Trimming shortened V by 3 bases and J by 5 bases, and 11 bases separated the two germline ends. The CDR3 loop spans 13 amino acids. Germline assignment: CDR1 SGHAT and CDR2 FQNNGV. CDR3 sequence (DNA): TGTGCCAGCAGCTTGGACCAGGGGCACGAGCAGTACTTC. Translated: CASSLDQGHEQYF.

The rearrangement joins TRBV18 to TRBJ1-1; no clear D gene. Germline V CDR1 and CDR2: KGHSH, LQKENI. V was trimmed by 8 bases and J by 0 bases, leaving 13 bases between them. The CDR3 sequence is 14 residues long. The CDR3 region is CASTTTRLNTEAFF. The CDR3 nucleotides are TGTGCCAGCACCACCACCAGGTTGAACACTGAAGCTTTCTTT.

The chain has TRBV10-3 and TRBJ2-3; the match to TRBD1 covers 9 bases. The germline gives CDR1 ENHRY, CDR2 SYGVKD. The CDR3 loop spans 15 amino acids. Germline trimming cut 8 bases from V and 4 bases from J; bases unmatched to any gene: 10. The CDR3 loop reads CAIRIDRGVADTQYF. Written as DNA, the CDR3 is TGTGCCATCCGGATTGACAGGGGGGTAGCAGATACGCAGTATTTT.

The chain employs TRBV7-6 and TRBJ1-6; no clear D. The CDR3 runs to 13 residues. CDR1 and CDR2 (germline): SGHVS, FNYEAQ. V was trimmed by 5 bases and J by 8 bases, leaving 10 bases between them. The CDR3 loop reads CASSPNTDSPLHF. As DNA, the CDR3 is TGTGCCAGCAGCCCAAATACCGATTCACCCCTCCACTTT.

This clonotype showed up just once. The CDR3 region has the DNA TGTGCCAGCAGGGGGACAGGGGTTGCCGGGGAGCTGTTTTTT. The encoded protein is CASRGTGVAGELFF. The V gene is TRBV6-1, the J gene TRBJ2-2; TRBD1 matches 10 bases. The CDR3 totals 14 residues. V lost 6 bases to trimming and J lost 6 bases; unmatched junction nucleotides: 4. The V gene's germline CDR1 is MNHNS and CDR2 SASEGT.

The chain carries TRBV5-1 and TRBJ1-4; D might be TRBD1 (5 bases). The V end was cut by 5 bases, the J end by 8 bases, with 13 bases between. Germline values: CDR1 SGHRS, CDR2 YFSETQ. This CDR3 comprises 13 residues. CDR3 coding DNA: TGCGCCAGCAGGGGCGGGGCTTGGGAAAAACTGTTTTTT. It is translated as CASRGGAWEKLFF.

The table lists this clonotype with a few counts. The chain recombines TRBV6-5 with TRBJ2-7, with D perhaps assigned TRBD1 or TRBD2 (5 bases each). Between the trimmed V and J ends, which lost 2 bases and 2 bases, there was a span of 13 bases. This CDR3 region has 15 residues. The germline V gene has CDR1 MNHEY and CDR2 SVGAGI. CDR3: CASSYGGKGAYEQYF. The CDR3 DNA reads TGTGCCAGCAGTTACGGGGGAAAGGGAGCCTACGAGCAGTACTTC.

The V call is TRBV7-3, the J call TRBJ2-2, with D unclear. The germline V gene has CDR1 SGHTA and CDR2 FQGTGA. The ends were cut back, 4 bases at V and 7 bases at J, with 16 bases in the middle. The CDR3 sequence is 15 residues long. CDR3 in amino acids: CASSSPLSANGELFF. CDR3 DNA: TGTGCCAGCAGCTCGCCCCTTTCGGCGAACGGGGAGCTGTTTTTT.

CDR3 region: CASGLGVRTSGNTIYF. The CDR3 DNA reads TGTGCTAGTGGTTTGGGGGTTCGTACGTCTGGAAACACCATATATTTT. V gene TRBV12-5 combines with J gene TRBJ1-3; no reliable D call. The ends were cut back, 1 base at V and 1 base at J, with 11 bases in the middle. The CDR3 is made up of 16 amino acids. Per germline, CDR1 LGHNT and CDR2 FRNRAP.

This chain links TRBV15 with TRBJ1-5, with TRBD1 as a possible D gene (5 bases). Germline values: CDR1 LNHNV, CDR2 YYDKDF (reference sequence). The CDR3 is 17 amino acids. V was shortened by 0 bases and J by 6 bases, with 18 bases between the two germline ends. This chain's CDR3 is CATSRDVRRGEGQPQHF. CDR3 DNA sequence: TGTGCCACCAGCAGAGATGTCAGGAGGGGAGAGGGTCAGCCCCAGCATTTT.

On this clonotype: At one of its ends the junction is not consistent with the germline gene, which may arise from a read error. This chain uses TRBV5-1 with TRBJ2-1, with 12 bases matching TRBD2. This CDR3 is 17 amino acids long. Germline loops: CDR1 SGHRS, CDR2 YFSETQ. The CDR3 is CASTLRPSGRASNEQFF. The CDR3 DNA follows: TGCGCCAGCACCTTGAGGCCTAGCGGGAGGGCTAGTAATGAGCAGTTCTTC.